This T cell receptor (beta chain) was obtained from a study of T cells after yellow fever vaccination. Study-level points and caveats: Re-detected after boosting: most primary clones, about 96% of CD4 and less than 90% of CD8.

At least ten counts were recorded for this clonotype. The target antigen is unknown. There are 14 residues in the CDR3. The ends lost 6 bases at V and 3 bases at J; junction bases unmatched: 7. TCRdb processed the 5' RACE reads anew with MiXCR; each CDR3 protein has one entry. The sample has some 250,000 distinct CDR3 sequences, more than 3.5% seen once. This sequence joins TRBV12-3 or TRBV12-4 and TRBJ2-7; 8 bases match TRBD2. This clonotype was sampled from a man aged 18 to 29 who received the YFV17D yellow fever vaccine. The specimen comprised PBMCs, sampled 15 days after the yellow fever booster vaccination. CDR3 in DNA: TGTGCCAGCAGAAGCGGACTAGCTGGCTACGAGCAGTACTTC. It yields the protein CASRSGLAGYEQYF.